The rows below give T cell receptor beta chains drawn from one sample of a study of CD8+CD57+ T cells in acquired aplastic anemia. A single record per CDR3 protein comes from TCRdb applying MiXCR to the reads. The profile shows 100,000 to 150,000 distinct CDR3 sequences, around 48% of them singletons. Material: sorted CD4+, CD8+, or CD8+CD57+ T cells (not recorded which) from PBMCs. These receptors were obtained from a human donor in good health, serving as a control. The CDR3 runs from the conserved cysteine through the conserved F or W. A D gene is named only where the DNA matches it firmly. The size entry is marked missing in some rows and otherwise reads once, few, many or a size class.

J gene: TRBJ2-3
clone size: once
D gene: TRBD1
V gene: TRBV29-1
CDR3 DNA: TGCAGCGCCCTGGGACAGGGGGGGACAGATACGCAGTATTTT
CDR3 protein: CSALGQGGTDTQYF

J gene: TRBJ1-1
clone size: .
D gene: TRBD1
V gene: TRBV20-1
CDR3 DNA: TGCAGTGCTAGAGATTATAATAAAGGACAGGGTAGTTGGGGGAACACTGAAGCTTTCTTT
CDR3 protein: CSARDYNKGQGSWGNTEAFF

J gene: TRBJ2-3
clone size: .
D gene: .
V gene: TRBV2
CDR3 DNA: TGTGCCAGCAGTGGGCTAGCAGGCACAGATACGCAGTATTTT
CDR3 protein: CASSGLAGTDTQYF

J gene: TRBJ2-1
clone size: .
D gene: .
V gene: TRBV29-1
CDR3 DNA: TGCAGCGTTGATGAGGGGGTAACTGAGCAGTTCTTC
CDR3 protein: CSVDEGVTEQFF

J gene: TRBJ2-5
clone size: medium-sized
D gene: .
V gene: TRBV10-3
CDR3 DNA: TGTGCCATCAGTGATGGGCTAGGGGAGACCCAGTACTTC
CDR3 protein: CAISDGLGETQYF

J gene: TRBJ1-2
clone size: many
D gene: .
V gene: TRBV11-3
CDR3 DNA: TGTGCCAGCAGCACCCGAGGAAGATCCTATGGCTACACCTTC
CDR3 protein: CASSTRGRSYGYTF

J gene: TRBJ2-5
clone size: .
D gene: TRBD2
V gene: TRBV7-7
CDR3 DNA: TGTGCCAGCAGCATAACCGGGGGGGCCGGGGAGGCCCAGTACTTC
CDR3 protein: CASSITGGAGEAQYF

J gene: TRBJ1-5
clone size: many
D gene: TRBD1
V gene: TRBV11-2
CDR3 DNA: TGTGCCAGCAGCTTAAGTCGAGGACAGGGCAATCAGCCCCAGCATTTT
CDR3 protein: CASSLSRGQGNQPQHF

J gene: TRBJ2-7
clone size: .
D gene: TRBD1
V gene: TRBV29-1
CDR3 DNA: TGCAGCGTGGCTGACAGGGGGCGCTCCGAGCAGTACTTC
CDR3 protein: CSVADRGRSEQYF

J gene: TRBJ2-1
clone size: .
D gene: TRBD1
V gene: TRBV3-1
CDR3 DNA: TGTGCCAGCAGCCTTTGGACAGGGGTCGGACTCATCAATGAGCAGTTCTTC
CDR3 protein: CASSLWTGVGLINEQFF

J gene: TRBJ1-6
clone size: many
D gene: .
V gene: TRBV6-1
CDR3 DNA: TGTGCCAGCAGTGAACGGACCGGGGGCTCCACCCAATTACCCCTCCACTTT
CDR3 protein: CASSERTGGSTQLPLHF

J gene: TRBJ2-7
clone size: .
D gene: .
V gene: TRBV10-3
CDR3 DNA: TGTGCCATCAGTGACAACGTGTACTACGAGCAGTACTTC
CDR3 protein: CAISDNVYYEQYF

J gene: TRBJ2-7
clone size: .
D gene: .
V gene: TRBV9
CDR3 DNA: TGTGCCAGCAGCGAATCCGGGCAGAGTGGCTACGAGCAGTACTTC
CDR3 protein: CASSESGQSGYEQYF

J gene: TRBJ2-3
clone size: .
D gene: .
V gene: TRBV7-3
CDR3 DNA: TGTGCCAGCAAAGGGGGAGGAGATACGCAGTATTTT
CDR3 protein: CASKGGGDTQYF

J gene: TRBJ1-2
clone size: .
D gene: .
V gene: TRBV7-2
CDR3 DNA: TGTGCCAGCAGCCGCCAAGGGGGGCGGCCATATGGCTACACCTTC
CDR3 protein: CASSRQGGRPYGYTF

J gene: TRBJ1-5
clone size: .
D gene: TRBD1
V gene: TRBV5-4
CDR3 DNA: TGTGCCAGCAGCTCGGGACAGGTGGGACCTTATAGCAATCAGCCCCAGCATTTT
CDR3 protein: CASSSGQVGPYSNQPQHF